This entry features one T cell receptor beta chain sequence. J gave up 2 bases and V 7 bases, and 9 bases lay outside the gene matches. This CDR3 is 15 amino acids long. Germline CDR1 SQVTM, CDR2 ANQGSEA. The sample is drawn from a study of OX40 agonist ivuxolimab in advanced cancers. The table came from immunoSEQ multiplex PCR; TCRdb's copy has only in-frame clones and leaves some out. The table records under 95,000 clones, 91% of them present only once. This receptor was taken from an adult with an advanced solid tumor such as melanoma, head and neck, liver or kidney cancer. The V gene is TRBV29-1, the J gene TRBJ1-4, with 8 nucleotides matching TRBD1. The sequencing here drew on CD4+ or CD8+ T cells sorted from blood, taken in a trial of the OX40 agonist ivuxolimab. The DNA for the CDR3 is TGCAGCGCTGCGGGACAGGTGAGGACTAATGAAAAACTGTTTTTT. This gives the protein CSAAGQVRTNEKLFF. The full variable domain, completed using reference TRBV29-1 and TRBJ1-4, is SAVISQKPSRDICQRGTSLTIQCQVDSQVTMMFWYRQQPGQSLTLIATANQGSEATYESGFVIDKFPISRPNLTFSTLTVSNMSPEDSSIYLCSAAGQVRTNEKLFFGSGTQLSVL.